What follows is one T cell receptor beta chain and its context. This sample was included in a study of blood T cell repertoires in COVID-19. Overall study: Some COVID-19 samples were acute and others convalescent; all came from the United States, Italy and Spain. Sources were T cells, B-cell-depleted T cells, or PBMCs; the material itself was cDNA or gDNA.

Profiled with immunoSEQ multiplex PCR; TCRdb holds only in-frame clones, not every one. The sample has 30,000 to 40,000 clones, around 90% seen once. Sequences were obtained from peripheral blood. The receptor's source is an older man with acute or convalescent COVID-19.

Written as DNA, the CDR3 is TGCGCCAGCAGCTTACGGGGGAGGAACACTGAAGCTTTCTTT. Amino acids: CASSLRGRNTEAFF. The rearrangement links TRBV5-1 to TRBJ1-1; possibly TRBD1 for D (5 bases). The CDR3 has 14 residues. Germline V gives CDR1 SGHRS, CDR2 YFSETQ. Trimming left V 2 bases short and J 1 base short, with 9 bases between.